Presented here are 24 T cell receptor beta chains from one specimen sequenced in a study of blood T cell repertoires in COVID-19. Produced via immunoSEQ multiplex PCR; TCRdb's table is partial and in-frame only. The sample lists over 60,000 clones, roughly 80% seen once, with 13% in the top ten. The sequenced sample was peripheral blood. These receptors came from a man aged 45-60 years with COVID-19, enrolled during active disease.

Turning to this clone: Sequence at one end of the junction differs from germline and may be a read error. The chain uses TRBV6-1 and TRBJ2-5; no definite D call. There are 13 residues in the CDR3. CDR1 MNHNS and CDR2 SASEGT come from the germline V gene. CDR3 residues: CASSEALQETQYF. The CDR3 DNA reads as TGTGCCAGCAGCGAAGCGCTACAAGAGACCCAGTACTTC.

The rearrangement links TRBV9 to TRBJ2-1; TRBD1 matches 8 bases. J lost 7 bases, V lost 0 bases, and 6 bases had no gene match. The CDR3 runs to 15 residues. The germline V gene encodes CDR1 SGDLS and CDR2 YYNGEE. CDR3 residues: CASSVGQGWRNEQFF. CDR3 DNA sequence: TGTGCCAGCAGCGTAGGACAGGGGTGGAGGAATGAGCAGTTCTTC.

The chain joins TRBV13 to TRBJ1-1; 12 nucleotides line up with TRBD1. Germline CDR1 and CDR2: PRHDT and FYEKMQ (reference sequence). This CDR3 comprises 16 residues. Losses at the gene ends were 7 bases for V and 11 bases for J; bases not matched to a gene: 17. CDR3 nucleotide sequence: TGTGCCAGCACCGCGACCCAGGGACAGGGGGCAATGGACGCTTTCTTT. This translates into CASTATQGQGAMDAFF.

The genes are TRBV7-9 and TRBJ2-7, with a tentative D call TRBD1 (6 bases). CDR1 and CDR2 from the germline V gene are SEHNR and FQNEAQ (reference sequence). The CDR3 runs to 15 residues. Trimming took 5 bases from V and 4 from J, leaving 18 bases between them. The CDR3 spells CASSPRQVIVYEQYF. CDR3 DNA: TGTGCCAGCAGCCCCCGACAGGTTATTGTGTACGAGCAGTACTTC.

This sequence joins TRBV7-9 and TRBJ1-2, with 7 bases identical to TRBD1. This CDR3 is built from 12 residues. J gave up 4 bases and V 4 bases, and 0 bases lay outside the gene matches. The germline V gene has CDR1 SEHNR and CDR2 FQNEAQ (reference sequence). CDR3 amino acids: CASSSGGYGYTF. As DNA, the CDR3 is TGTGCCAGCAGCTCAGGGGGCTATGGCTACACCTTC.

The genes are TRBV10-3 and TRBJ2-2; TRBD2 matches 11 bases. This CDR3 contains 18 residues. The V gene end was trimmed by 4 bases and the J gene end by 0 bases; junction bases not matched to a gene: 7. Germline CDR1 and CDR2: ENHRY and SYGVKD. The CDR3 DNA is TGTGCCATCAGTGGTGGGGTAGCGGGGGGGCCGAACACCGGGGAGCTGTTTTTT. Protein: CAISGGVAGGPNTGELFF.

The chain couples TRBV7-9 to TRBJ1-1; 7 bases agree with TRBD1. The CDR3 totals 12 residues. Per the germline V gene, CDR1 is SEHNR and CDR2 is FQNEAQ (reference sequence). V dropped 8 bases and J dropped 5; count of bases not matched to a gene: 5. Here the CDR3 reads CASRTGQTEAFF. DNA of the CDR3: TGTGCCAGCCGGACGGGACAGACTGAAGCTTTCTTT.

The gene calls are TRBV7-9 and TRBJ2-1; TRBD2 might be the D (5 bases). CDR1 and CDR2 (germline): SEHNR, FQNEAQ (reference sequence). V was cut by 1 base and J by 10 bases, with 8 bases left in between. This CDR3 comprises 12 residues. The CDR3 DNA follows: TGTGCCAGCAGCTTAGTCGGGGAAGAGCAGTTCTTC. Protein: CASSLVGEEQFF.

The CDR3 DNA reads TGCGCCAGCAACCTCGGGGCTATGGGAGGGGATACGCAGTATTTT. Its translation: CASNLGAMGGDTQYF. This rearrangement joins TRBV5-1 to TRBJ2-3; 7 nucleotides align to TRBD2. This CDR3 is 15 amino acids long. Germline trimming cut 6 bases from V and 6 bases from J; bases unmatched to any gene: 13. The germline gives CDR1 SGHRS, CDR2 YFSETQ. Full variable domain (rest looked up from reference TRBV5-1 and TRBJ2-3): KAGVTQTPRYLIKTRGQQVTLSCSPISGHRSVSWYQQTPGQGLQFLFEYFSETQRNKGNFPGRFSGRQFSNSRSEMNVSTLELGDSALYLCASNLGAMGGDTQYFGPGTRLTVL.

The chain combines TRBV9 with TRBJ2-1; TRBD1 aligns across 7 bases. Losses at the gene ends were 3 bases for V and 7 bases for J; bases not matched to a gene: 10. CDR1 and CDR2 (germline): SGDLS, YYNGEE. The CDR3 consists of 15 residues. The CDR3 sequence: CASSAGWDSLNEQFF. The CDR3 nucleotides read TGTGCCAGCAGCGCAGGCTGGGACAGCCTGAATGAGCAGTTCTTC. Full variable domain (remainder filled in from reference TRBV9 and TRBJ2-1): DSGVTQTPKHLITATGQRVTLRCSPRSGDLSVYWYQQSLDQGLQFLIQYYNGEERAKGNILERFSAQQFPDLHSELNLSSLELGDSALYFCASSAGWDSLNEQFFGPGTRLTVL.

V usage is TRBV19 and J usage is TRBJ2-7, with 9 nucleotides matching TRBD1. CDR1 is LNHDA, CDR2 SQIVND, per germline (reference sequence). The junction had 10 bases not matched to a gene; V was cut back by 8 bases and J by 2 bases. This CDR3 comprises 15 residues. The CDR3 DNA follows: TGTGCCAGTTCTGTAGGACAGGGGAATGCCTACGAGCAGTACTTC. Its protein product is CASSVGQGNAYEQYF.

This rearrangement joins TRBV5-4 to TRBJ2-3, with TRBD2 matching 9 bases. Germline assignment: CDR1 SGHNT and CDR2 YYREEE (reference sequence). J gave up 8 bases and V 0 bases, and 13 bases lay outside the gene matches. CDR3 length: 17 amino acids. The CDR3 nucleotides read TGTGCCAGCAGCTTGGAGGTAGCGGGGGAGTTAGGGGGTACGCAGTATTTT. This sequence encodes CASSLEVAGELGGTQYF.

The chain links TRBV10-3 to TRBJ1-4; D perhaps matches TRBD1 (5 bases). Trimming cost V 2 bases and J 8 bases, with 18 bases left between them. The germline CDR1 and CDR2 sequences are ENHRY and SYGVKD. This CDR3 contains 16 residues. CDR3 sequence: CAISEEGLGQGEKLFF. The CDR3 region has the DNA TGTGCCATCAGTGAGGAAGGGCTTGGTCAGGGAGAAAAACTGTTTTTT.

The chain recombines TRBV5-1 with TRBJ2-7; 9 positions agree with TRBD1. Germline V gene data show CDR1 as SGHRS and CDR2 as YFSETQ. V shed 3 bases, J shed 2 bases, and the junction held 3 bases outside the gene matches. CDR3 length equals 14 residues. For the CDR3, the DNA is TGCGCCAGCAGCTCGGGACAGGGACCCTACGAGCAGTACTTC. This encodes CASSSGQGPYEQYF.

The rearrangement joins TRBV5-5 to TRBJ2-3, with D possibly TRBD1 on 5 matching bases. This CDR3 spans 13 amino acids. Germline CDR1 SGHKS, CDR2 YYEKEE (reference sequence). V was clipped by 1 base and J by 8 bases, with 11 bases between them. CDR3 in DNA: TGTGCCAGCAGCTTGTCAGGGTCTGGTACGCAGTATTTT. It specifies CASSLSGSGTQYF. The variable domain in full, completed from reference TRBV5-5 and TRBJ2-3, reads DAGVTQSPTHLIKTRGQQVTLRCSPISGHKSVSWYQQVLGQGPQFIFQYYEKEERGRGNFPDRFSARQFPNYSSELNVNALLLGDSALYLCASSLSGSGTQYFGPGTRLTVL.

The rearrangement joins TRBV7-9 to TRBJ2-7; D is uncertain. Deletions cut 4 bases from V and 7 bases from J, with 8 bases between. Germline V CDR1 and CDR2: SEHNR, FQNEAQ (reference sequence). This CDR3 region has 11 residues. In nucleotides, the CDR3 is TGTGCCAGCAGCTCCGACGGGGAGCAGTACTTC. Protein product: CASSSDGEQYF.

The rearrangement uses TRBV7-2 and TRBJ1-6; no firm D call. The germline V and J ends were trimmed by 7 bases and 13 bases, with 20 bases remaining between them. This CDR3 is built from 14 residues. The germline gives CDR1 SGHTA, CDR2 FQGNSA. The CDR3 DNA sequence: TGTGCCAGCACCCTTGGGCAGGAGGCTCGTCCCCTCCACTTT. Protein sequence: CASTLGQEARPLHF.

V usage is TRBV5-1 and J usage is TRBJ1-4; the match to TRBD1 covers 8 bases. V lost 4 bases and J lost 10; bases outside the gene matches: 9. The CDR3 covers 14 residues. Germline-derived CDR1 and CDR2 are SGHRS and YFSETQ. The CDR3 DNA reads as TGCGCCAGCAGCCCGGACAGGGTCGGGGGAAAACTGTTTTTT. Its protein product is CASSPDRVGGKLFF.

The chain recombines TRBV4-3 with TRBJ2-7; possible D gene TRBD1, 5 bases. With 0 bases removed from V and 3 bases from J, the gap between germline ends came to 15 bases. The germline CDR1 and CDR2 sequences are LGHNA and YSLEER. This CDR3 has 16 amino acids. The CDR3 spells CASSQDLGEGVYEQYF. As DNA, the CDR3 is TGCGCCAGCAGCCAAGATCTAGGGGAAGGGGTCTACGAGCAGTACTTC.

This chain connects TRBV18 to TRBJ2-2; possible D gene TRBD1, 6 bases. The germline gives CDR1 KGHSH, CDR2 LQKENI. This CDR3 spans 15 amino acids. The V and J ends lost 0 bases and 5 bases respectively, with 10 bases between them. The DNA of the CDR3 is TGTGCCAGCTCACCACCACAGGGATGGACCGGGGAGCTGTTTTTT. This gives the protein CASSPPQGWTGELFF.

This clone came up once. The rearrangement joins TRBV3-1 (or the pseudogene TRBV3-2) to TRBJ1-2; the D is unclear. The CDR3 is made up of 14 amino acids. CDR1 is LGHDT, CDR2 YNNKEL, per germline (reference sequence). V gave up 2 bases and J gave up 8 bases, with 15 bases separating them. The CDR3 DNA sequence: TGTGCCAGCAGCCAATCAGAGGGAGCGTGGGGCTACACCTTC. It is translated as CASSQSEGAWGYTF.

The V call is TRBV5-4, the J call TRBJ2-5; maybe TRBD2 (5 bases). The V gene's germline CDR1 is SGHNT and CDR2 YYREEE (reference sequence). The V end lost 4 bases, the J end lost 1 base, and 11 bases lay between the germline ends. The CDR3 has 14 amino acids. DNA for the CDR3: TGTGCCAGCAGCACTAGAATAACCCAAGAGACCCAGTACTTC. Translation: CASSTRITQETQYF.

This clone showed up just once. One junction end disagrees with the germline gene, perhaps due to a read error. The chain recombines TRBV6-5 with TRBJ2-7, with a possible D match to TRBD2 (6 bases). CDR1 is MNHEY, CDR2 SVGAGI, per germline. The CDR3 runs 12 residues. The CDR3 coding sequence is TGTGCCAGCAGTACCTATGGAGGGGTGGAGGGGTTC. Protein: CASSTYGGVEGF.

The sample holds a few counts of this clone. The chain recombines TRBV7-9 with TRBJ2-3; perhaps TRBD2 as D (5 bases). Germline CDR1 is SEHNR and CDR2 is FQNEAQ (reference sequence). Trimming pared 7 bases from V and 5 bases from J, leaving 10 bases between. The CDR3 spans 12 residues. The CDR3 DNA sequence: TGTGCCAGCACCCCAGAGGGAGATACGCAGTATTTT. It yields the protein CASTPEGDTQYF.